This T cell receptor (beta chain) appears in the sequencing data of a study of blood T cell repertoires in COVID-19. In the study overall: The United States, Italy and Spain were the sources of the acute and convalescent COVID-19 samples. PBMCs, B-cell-depleted T cells, or T cells were the source of the cDNA or gDNA that made up the material.

Per the original methods: Nucleated cell number was recorded as an estimate derived from reference gene primer amplification. Assay used: immunoSEQ multiplex PCR; TCRdb lists only in-frame clones, some missing. V, J and clone size are those of that table, while D and trimming were read from the DNA. The table lists about 14,000 clones, around 88% of them singletons. The receptor's source is a human donor with active COVID-19. The donor label of this sample is uncertain. Sample: peripheral blood.

For the CDR3, the DNA is TGTGCCAGCAGTCCAGGGACAGGGTTTCAGCCCCAGCATTTT. Protein: CASSPGTGFQPQHF. The chain is built from TRBV27 and TRBJ1-5; 9 nucleotides agree with TRBD1. CDR3 length: 14 residues. V lost 5 bases and J lost 6; bases outside the gene matches: 5. Per the germline V gene, CDR1 is MNHEY and CDR2 is SMNVEV (reference sequence).